The next 10 T cell receptor beta chains were all read from a single sample in a study of shared clonotypes between healthy human individuals. Some clones are missing from TCRdb's copy, which holds only in-frame ones; the method was immunoSEQ multiplex PCR. The sample records 2 million to 2.5 million clones, approximately 96% being singletons. Sequenced input: naive CD4+ T cells sorted from blood. The subset was: CD45RA+ positively selected. The source of these receptors is a young man in good health.

The chain links TRBV7-2 to TRBJ1-5, with D possibly matching TRBD1 (6 bases). The ends were cut back, 5 bases at V and 2 bases at J, with 10 bases in the middle. The V gene's germline CDR1 is SGHTA and CDR2 FQGNSA. The CDR3 loop spans 14 amino acids. CDR3 in amino acids: CASSTGLGNQPQHF. The CDR3 DNA is TGTGCCAGCAGCACAGGGCTTGGCAATCAGCCCCAGCATTTT.

This clone has just one count. V and J are TRBV19 and TRBJ1-2; a possible D gene is TRBD1 (6 bases). This CDR3 spans 15 amino acids. CDR1 is LNHDA, CDR2 SQIVND, per germline (reference sequence). Trimming stripped 5 bases from V and 2 bases from J, with 15 bases between. This CDR3 reads CASSSLSQGNYGYTF. The CDR3 coding sequence is TGTGCCAGTAGTTCCCTGAGCCAGGGGAACTATGGCTACACCTTC.

In this sample, this clone turned up once. The gene calls are TRBV18 and TRBJ2-7, with D unclear. Germline V gives CDR1 KGHSH, CDR2 LQKENI. The V end was cut by 3 bases, the J end by 5 bases, with 8 bases between. This CDR3 comprises 12 residues. This CDR3 reads CASSPFRDEQYF. DNA of the CDR3: TGTGCCAGCTCACCGTTTCGGGACGAGCAGTACTTC.

This chain uses TRBV10-3 with TRBJ2-7; D tentatively reads TRBD1 or TRBD2 (5 bases each). The CDR3 totals 15 residues. Germline V lookup: CDR1 ENHRY, CDR2 SYGVKD. Trimming took 10 bases from V and 2 from J, leaving 21 bases between them. The CDR3 bases are TGTGCCACCGACGAGGGGTCCCTGGGGGCCTACGAGCAGTACTTC. Translating gives CATDEGSLGAYEQYF.

This chain uses TRBV9 with TRBJ2-1; TRBD1 is a possible D gene (6 bases). The CDR3 spans 17 residues. CDR1 is SGDLS, CDR2 YYNGEE, per germline. V dropped 4 bases and J dropped 6 bases, with 23 bases sitting between them. CDR3 protein: CASSPTGTTIQANEQFF. The CDR3 DNA is TGTGCCAGCAGCCCCACGGGGACAACGATTCAAGCCAATGAGCAGTTCTTC.

The CDR3 nucleotides are TGTGCCAGCATTCCTAGCGGTAAAGAGACCCAGTACTTC. Translated: CASIPSGKETQYF. V usage is TRBV6-1 and J usage is TRBJ2-5; 7 nucleotides match TRBD2. The trim removed 7 bases at V and 3 bases at J, leaving 5 bases unmatched. The CDR3 loop spans 13 amino acids. In germline, CDR1 is MNHNS, CDR2 SASEGT.

The chain's CDR3 is CASSQDRTGPRGAQYF. CDR3 sequence (DNA): TGTGCCAGCAGCCAAGATCGAACAGGGCCCCGGGGGGCCCAGTACTTC. The gene calls are TRBV14 and TRBJ2-5; tentative D call: TRBD2 (7 bases). CDR3 length equals 16 residues. The V and J ends lost 0 bases and 9 bases respectively, with 20 bases between them. Germline V gene lookup returns CDR1 SGHDN and CDR2 FVKESK.

V is TRBV14 and J is TRBJ2-5; D is unclear. Trimming pared 4 bases from V and 1 base from J, leaving 1 base between. CDR1 is SGHDN and CDR2 is FVKESK in the germline V gene. CDR3 length: 11 residues. The CDR3 region has the DNA TGTGCCAGCAGCCGCCAAGAGACCCAGTACTTC. Protein: CASSRQETQYF. Drawing the rest from reference TRBV14 and TRBJ2-5, the complete variable domain is EAGVTQFPSHSVIEKGQTVTLRCDPISGHDNLYWYRRVMGKEIKFLLHFVKESKQDESGMPNNRFLAERTGGTYSTLKVQPAELEDSGVYFCASSRQETQYFGPGTRLLVL.

The gene calls are TRBV7-2 and TRBJ2-1; D call uncertain. Germline CDR1 and CDR2: SGHTA and FQGNSA. V was cut by 0 bases and J by 2 bases, with 14 bases left in between. The CDR3 is 17 amino acids. CDR3 DNA sequence: TGTGCCAGCAGCTTAGCGTCGCTTCTAATTACCTACAATGAGCAGTTCTTC. It translates to CASSLASLLITYNEQFF.

This chain connects TRBV5-1 to TRBJ1-2; tentative D call: TRBD1 (5 bases). V gave up 4 bases and J gave up 4 bases, with 11 bases separating them. Germline CDR1 SGHRS, CDR2 YFSETQ. The CDR3 has 13 residues. CDR3 loop: CASSQDRAYGYTF. As DNA, the CDR3 is TGCGCCAGCAGCCAAGACAGAGCCTATGGCTACACCTTC.